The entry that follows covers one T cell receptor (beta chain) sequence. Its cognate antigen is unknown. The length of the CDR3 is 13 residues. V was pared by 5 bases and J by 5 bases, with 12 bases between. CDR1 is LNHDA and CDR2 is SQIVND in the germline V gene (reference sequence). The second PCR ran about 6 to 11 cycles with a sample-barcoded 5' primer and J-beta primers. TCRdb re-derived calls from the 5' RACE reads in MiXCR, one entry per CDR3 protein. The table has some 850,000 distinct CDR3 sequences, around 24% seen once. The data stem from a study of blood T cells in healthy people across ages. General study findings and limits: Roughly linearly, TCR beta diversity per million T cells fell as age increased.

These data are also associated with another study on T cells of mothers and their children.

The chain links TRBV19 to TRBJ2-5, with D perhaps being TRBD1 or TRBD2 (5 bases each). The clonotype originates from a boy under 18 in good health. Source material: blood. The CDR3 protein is CASSPSGPETQYF. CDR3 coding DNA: TGTGCCAGTAGTCCCTCGGGGCCGGAGACCCAGTACTTC.